This T cell receptor (beta chain) is drawn from a study of CD8 T cells in ankylosing spondylitis. The study's findings and limits: The study looked at matched synovial fluid samples from ankylosing spondylitis patients. Disease-linked clones were reported to be significantly enriched there. Reports of some motif variants in reactive arthritis synovial fluid and blood predate this one. A TCR beta motif made of eight highly homologous variants seemed typical of ankylosing spondylitis blood.

This clonotype was detected a few times. Antigen: not known. Germline loops: CDR1 SGHVS, CDR2 FNYEAQ. This CDR3 has 16 residues. J lost 0 bases, V lost 1 base, and 5 bases had no gene match. Molecular-barcoded quantitative 5'-RACE produced these TCR beta libraries. TCRdb fed the 5' RACE reads into MiXCR, producing one record per CDR3 protein. This table has about 90,000 distinct CDR3 sequences, about 9% appearing once. The receptor was isolated from a male donor with ankylosing spondylitis. The sequenced sample consisted of blood, either unsorted or a sorted T cell fraction (not recorded which). The V and J genes are TRBV7-6 and TRBJ2-5, with 7 bases that match TRBD1. This CDR3 is CASSLEGASYQETQYF. The CDR3 DNA is TGTGCCAGCAGCTTAGAGGGGGCCTCGTACCAAGAGACCCAGTACTTC. The full variable domain, with the rest looked up from reference TRBV7-6 and TRBJ2-5, is GAGVSQSPRYKVTKRGQDVALRCDPISGHVSLYWYRQALGQGPEFLTYFNYEAQQDKSGLPNDRFSAERPEGSISTLTIQRTEQRDSAMYRCASSLEGASYQETQYFGPGTRLLVL.